The next 28 T cell receptor beta chains were all read from a single sample in a study of shared clonotypes between healthy human individuals (TCRdb year 2020). Library generation was performed with the immunoSEQ multiplex PCR assay. This is the immuneACCESS table as TCRdb keeps it, with only in-frame sequences that have V and J called. A part of the clones is gone; compared with another copy, unresolved V genes explain less than half, and the rest is unexplained. In this sample the table shows millions of clones, roughly 96% of which occur a single time. Of the sample, 0.1% to 0.15% is held by the ten largest clones. The source material was naive CD4+ T cells sorted from blood. What the cell subset or site label conveys for this sample: CD45RA+ positively selected. The receptors here all came from a man younger than 30 in good health.

CDR3 residues: CASRGGGGTGSDEQYF. The CDR3 DNA follows: TGTGCCAGCAGGGGGGGAGGTGGGACAGGGTCGGACGAGCAGTACTTC. V gene TRBV28 combines with J gene TRBJ2-7, with 9 nucleotides matching TRBD1. V was pared by 6 bases and J by 5 bases, with 14 bases of the junction left unmatched. Germline-derived CDR1 and CDR2 are MDHEN and SYDVKM. The CDR3 runs to 16 residues.

CDR3 in amino acids: CASIGQVAQYF. The CDR3 DNA is TGTGCCAGCATTGGCCAGGTCGCCCAGTACTTC. The V and J genes are TRBV7-2 and TRBJ2-5; D gene uncertain. The V and J ends lost 7 bases and 9 bases respectively, with 12 bases between them. The CDR3 sequence is 11 residues long. Germline CDR1 reads SGHTA; CDR2 reads FQGNSA. Full variable domain (rest looked up from reference TRBV7-2 and TRBJ2-5): GAGVSQSPSNKVTEKGKDVELRCDPISGHTALYWYRQSLGQGLEFLIYFQGNSAPDKSGLPSDRFSAERTGGSVSTLTIQRTQQEDSAVYLCASIGQVAQYFGPGTRLLVL.

This clone was recorded only once. This chain uses TRBV5-1 with TRBJ2-1; 9 nucleotides agree with TRBD1. Germline V gives CDR1 SGHRS, CDR2 YFSETQ. The V and J ends lost 0 bases and 4 bases, in that order; junction bases with no gene match: 8. This CDR3 is 17 amino acids long. The CDR3 DNA sequence: TGCGCCAGCAGCTTGGGGTCAACCGGGACAGGGTACAATGAGCAGTTCTTC. As protein: CASSLGSTGTGYNEQFF. The whole variable domain, filled in from reference TRBV5-1 and TRBJ2-1, reads KAGVTQTPRYLIKTRGQQVTLSCSPISGHRSVSWYQQTPGQGLQFLFEYFSETQRNKGNFPGRFSGRQFSNSRSEMNVSTLELGDSALYLCASSLGSTGTGYNEQFFGPGTRLTVL.

The rearrangement joins TRBV5-1 to TRBJ2-1; no clear D. The CDR3 consists of 16 residues. V shed 0 bases and J shed 6 bases, with 16 bases lying between them. CDR1 and CDR2 (germline): SGHRS, YFSETQ. CDR3 protein: CASSLDPRVVGNEQFF. The CDR3, as DNA: TGCGCCAGCAGCTTGGATCCCCGGGTGGTGGGCAATGAGCAGTTCTTC.

J is TRBJ2-5 and V is TRBV10-3, with D perhaps TRBD1 or TRBD2 (7 bases each). V lost 10 bases, J lost 5 bases, and 11 bases lay in between. Germline V gene sequence: CDR1 ENHRY, CDR2 SYGVKD. The CDR3 sequence is 11 residues long. CDR3 amino acids: CASRGGETQYF. CDR3 in DNA: TGTGCCAGCAGGGGGGGTGAGACCCAGTACTTC.

The gene calls are TRBV7-9 and TRBJ1-3, with D possibly matching TRBD1 (5 bases). CDR1 SEHNR and CDR2 FQNEAQ come from the germline V gene (reference sequence). The CDR3 spans 15 residues. The V and J ends lost 3 bases and 8 bases respectively, with 17 bases between them. For the CDR3, the DNA is TGTGCCAGCAGCTTCCGGGACCCCGGAGGGGACACCATATATTTT. This codes for CASSFRDPGGDTIYF.

The chain employs TRBV28 and TRBJ2-1, with TRBD2 identical over 11 bases. The CDR3 loop spans 13 amino acids. The junction had 3 bases not matched to a gene; V was cut back by 7 bases and J by 7 bases. CDR1 is MDHEN, CDR2 SYDVKM, per germline. The CDR3 spells CASTLAGGNEQFF. The CDR3 DNA is TGTGCCAGCACCCTAGCGGGGGGTAATGAGCAGTTCTTC. The complete variable domain, with remaining parts taken from reference TRBV28 and TRBJ2-1, reads DVKVTQSSRYLVKRTGEKVFLECVQDMDHENMFWYRQDPGLGLRLIYFSYDVKMKEKGDIPEGYSVSREKKERFSLILESASTNQTSMYLCASTLAGGNEQFFGPGTRLTVL.

The CDR3 DNA is TGCGCCAGCAGCTCGCCAGGTGTGGAACATGGCTACACCTTC. This sequence encodes CASSSPGVEHGYTF. The chain links TRBV5-1 to TRBJ1-2; D not certain. This CDR3 contains 14 residues. Deletions cut 3 bases from V and 6 bases from J, with 15 bases between. Germline CDR1 is SGHRS and CDR2 is YFSETQ.

As concerns this clone: Additional DNA sequences in this sample encode the identical CDR3. The chain carries TRBV7-9 and TRBJ2-5; weak D call: TRBD1 (5 bases). The V end was cut by 4 bases, the J end by 4 bases, with 10 bases between. Germline values: CDR1 SEHNR, CDR2 FQNEAQ (reference sequence). CDR3 size: 13 residues. The CDR3 DNA reads as TGTGCCAGCAGCTCGCAGGGTCGAGAGACCCAGTACTTC. Protein product: CASSSQGRETQYF.

This chain uses TRBV7-9 with TRBJ2-7; D is possibly TRBD1 (6 bases). The V and J ends lost 2 bases and 2 bases respectively, with 7 bases between them. Germline V lookup: CDR1 SEHNR, CDR2 FQNEAQ (reference sequence). CDR3 length: 13 amino acids. CDR3 coding DNA: TGTGCCAGCAGCTTATCAGGGGCCTACGAGCAGTACTTC. Translation gives CASSLSGAYEQYF.

The chain uses TRBV27 and TRBJ2-7, with D tentatively TRBD1 (7 bases). CDR1 MNHEY and CDR2 SMNVEV come from the germline V gene (reference sequence). Deletions cut 7 bases from V and 2 bases from J, with 12 bases between. The CDR3 is 13 amino acids. This CDR3 is CASKGGTAYEQYF. DNA of the CDR3: TGTGCCAGCAAAGGAGGGACAGCCTACGAGCAGTACTTC.

This rearrangement joins TRBV6-4 to TRBJ1-1, with 7 bases fitting TRBD1. Germline V CDR1 and CDR2: MRHNA, SNTAGT. The CDR3 sequence is 11 residues long. J was trimmed by 11 bases and V by 5 bases; bases with no gene match: 5. The chain's CDR3 is CASSPGTAAFF. CDR3 in DNA: TGTGCCAGCAGTCCCGGGACAGCTGCTTTCTTT.

The rearrangement uses TRBV6-5 and TRBJ2-7; the D gene is possibly TRBD2 (5 bases). The length of the CDR3 is 15 residues. Germline-derived CDR1 and CDR2 are MNHEY and SVGAGI. V gave up 5 bases and J gave up 0 bases, with 14 bases separating them. CDR3: CASSRRTPSSYEQYF. CDR3 in DNA: TGTGCCAGCAGTCGACGGACTCCGAGCTCCTACGAGCAGTACTTC.

The V and J genes are TRBV6-1 and TRBJ2-7; D assignment may be TRBD1 or TRBD2 (5 bases each). The V gene lost 7 bases and the J gene lost 0 bases, with 10 bases spanning the gap. Germline CDR1 is MNHNS and CDR2 is SASEGT. The CDR3 is made up of 13 amino acids. The CDR3 sequence: CASIKGSSYEQYF. The CDR3 nucleotides are TGTGCCAGCATTAAGGGGAGCTCCTACGAGCAGTACTTC.

V is TRBV10-3 and J is TRBJ2-2, with D maybe TRBD1 (5 bases). With 0 bases removed from V and 7 bases from J, the gap between germline ends came to 6 bases. The CDR3 is made up of 13 amino acids. Germline values: CDR1 ENHRY, CDR2 SYGVKD. The CDR3 DNA reads as TGTGCCATCAGTGAGTCAGGGGTCGGGGAGCTGTTTTTT. As protein: CAISESGVGELFF.

The chain joins TRBV7-9 to TRBJ2-7, with no clear D. Trimming took off 1 base at V and 6 bases at J, with 4 bases between the two ends. CDR1 and CDR2 from the germline V gene are SEHNR and FQNEAQ (reference sequence). This CDR3 contains 11 residues. The CDR3 region has the DNA TGTGCCAGCAGCTTAGATCGCGAGCAGTACTTC. Its translation is CASSLDREQYF.

The chain employs TRBV13 and TRBJ2-3; tentative D call: TRBD2 (5 bases). Per the germline V gene, CDR1 is PRHDT and CDR2 is FYEKMQ (reference sequence). Trimming removed 6 bases from V and 0 bases from J, with 7 bases in between. The CDR3 length is 13 residues. CDR3 sequence: CASSWTSTDTQYF. For the CDR3, the DNA is TGTGCCAGCAGTTGGACTAGCACAGATACGCAGTATTTT.

The chain uses TRBV9 and TRBJ1-3; D unclear. The germline CDR1 and CDR2 sequences are SGDLS and YYNGEE. V dropped 1 base and J dropped 0 bases, with 11 bases sitting between them. This CDR3 has 16 residues. CDR3 sequence: CASSVLPQDSGNTIYF. CDR3 in DNA: TGTGCCAGCAGCGTATTGCCCCAGGACTCTGGAAACACCATATATTTT. The full variable domain, with the rest looked up from reference TRBV9 and TRBJ1-3, is DSGVTQTPKHLITATGQRVTLRCSPRSGDLSVYWYQQSLDQGLQFLIQYYNGEERAKGNILERFSAQQFPDLHSELNLSSLELGDSALYFCASSVLPQDSGNTIYFGEGSWLTVV.

In its sample, this clone was seen a few times. This specimen includes other DNA sequences encoding the same CDR3. In DNA, the CDR3 is TGTGCCAGCTCAACTAGCACAGATACGCAGTATTTT. Residues: CASSTSTDTQYF. The rearrangement joins TRBV18 to TRBJ2-3; D not resolved. There are 12 residues in the CDR3. The germline V gene encodes CDR1 KGHSH and CDR2 LQKENI. The V end lost 5 bases, the J end lost 0 bases, and 3 bases lay between the germline ends.

This chain joins TRBV7-6 and TRBJ1-2; D might be TRBD1 (6 bases). Germline values: CDR1 SGHVS, CDR2 FNYEAQ. V was cut by 5 bases and J by 0 bases, with 19 bases left in between. The CDR3 is made up of 17 amino acids. This CDR3 reads CASSPGDALRSNYGYTF. In DNA, the CDR3 is TGTGCCAGCAGCCCAGGGGACGCCTTAAGGTCTAACTATGGCTACACCTTC.

This sequence joins TRBV13 and TRBJ1-2; the D gene is possibly TRBD1 (5 bases). Germline V gene sequence: CDR1 PRHDT, CDR2 FYEKMQ (reference sequence). V was shortened by 5 bases and J by 5 bases, with 18 bases between the two germline ends. This CDR3 has 15 amino acids. CDR3 residues: CASSPQAQGGYGYTF. In DNA, the CDR3 is TGTGCCAGCAGCCCTCAAGCCCAGGGAGGGTATGGCTACACCTTC.

V gene TRBV6-1 combines with J gene TRBJ1-1; 8 positions match TRBD1. The germline CDR1 and CDR2 sequences are MNHNS and SASEGT. The CDR3 is 15 amino acids. V shed 10 bases and J 4 bases; nucleotides not matched to a gene: 14. As DNA, the CDR3 is TGTGCCACCCGCGGGCAGGGGGCGAGCGGCACTGAAGCTTTCTTT. Protein sequence: CATRGQGASGTEAFF.

The chain links TRBV7-2 to TRBJ2-1, with D possibly being TRBD1 (6 bases). Trimming left V 5 bases short and J 1 base short, with 24 bases between. The CDR3 extends over 19 amino acids. Germline V CDR1 and CDR2: SGHTA, FQGNSA. CDR3 sequence: CASSARQVFGIVSYNEQFF. The CDR3 bases are TGTGCCAGCAGCGCTAGACAGGTTTTCGGGATAGTTTCCTACAATGAGCAGTTCTTC. The full variable domain, its missing parts supplied by reference TRBV7-2 and TRBJ2-1, is GAGVSQSPSNKVTEKGKDVELRCDPISGHTALYWYRQSLGQGLEFLIYFQGNSAPDKSGLPSDRFSAERTGGSVSTLTIQRTQQEDSAVYLCASSARQVFGIVSYNEQFFGPGTRLTVL.

The chain combines TRBV6-1 with TRBJ1-1; D call uncertain. In germline, CDR1 is MNHNS, CDR2 SASEGT. This CDR3 has 13 amino acids. Trimming shortened V by 6 bases and J by 0 bases, and 8 bases separated the two germline ends. Written as DNA, the CDR3 is TGTGCCAGCAGCCCGATTATGAACACTGAAGCTTTCTTT. It is translated as CASSPIMNTEAFF.

This sequence joins TRBV27 and TRBJ2-6; tentative D call: TRBD2 (5 bases). The CDR3 contains 16 residues. Germline CDR1 MNHEY, CDR2 SMNVEV (reference sequence). Trimming shortened V by 2 bases and J by 0 bases, and 8 bases separated the two germline ends. CDR3 in DNA: TGTGCCAGCAGTTTAAGAGGGATCTCTGGGGCCAACGTCCTGACTTTC. It encodes CASSLRGISGANVLTF.

Turning to this clone: At the DNA level, this CDR3 is encoded by other sequences in the same sample as well. V and J are TRBV18 and TRBJ2-2; the match to TRBD2 covers 15 bases. CDR1 is KGHSH, CDR2 LQKENI, per germline. The CDR3 runs 16 residues. Losses at the gene ends were 3 bases for V and 4 bases for J; bases not matched to a gene: 0. CDR3 protein: CASSPGLAGGTGELFF. DNA for the CDR3: TGTGCCAGCTCACCGGGACTAGCGGGAGGCACCGGGGAGCTGTTTTTT.

The V call is TRBV19, the J call TRBJ1-1; D is unclear. This CDR3 comprises 14 residues. Trimming took off 5 bases at V and 0 bases at J, with 10 bases between the two ends. Germline CDR1 reads LNHDA; CDR2 reads SQIVND (reference sequence). The CDR3 nucleotides are TGTGCCAGTAGTCCAAATAGAGTGAACACTGAAGCTTTCTTT. Amino acids: CASSPNRVNTEAFF.

This chain uses TRBV30 with TRBJ2-5; D is possibly TRBD2 (5 bases). Between the trimmed V and J ends, which lost 2 bases and 2 bases, there was a span of 12 bases. The CDR3 totals 14 residues. The germline V gene encodes CDR1 GTSNPN and CDR2 SVGIG (reference sequence). This chain's CDR3 is CAWSLAGPQETQYF. DNA of the CDR3: TGTGCCTGGAGTCTAGCAGGCCCGCAAGAGACCCAGTACTTC.